This entry features one TCR beta chain sequence. This sample was taken from a study of blood T cell repertoires in COVID-19. Study-wide context: The study drew acute and convalescent COVID-19 samples from the United States, Italy and Spain. PBMCs, B-cell-depleted T cells, or T cells were the source of the cDNA or gDNA that made up the material.

The ends lost 5 bases at V and 2 bases at J; junction bases unmatched: 6. The CDR3 has 15 amino acids. Per germline, CDR1 SGHRS and CDR2 YFSETQ. In the authors' workflow: Estimated nucleated cell counts came from reference gene primer amplification. TCRdb's table, derived via immunoSEQ multiplex PCR, lists solely in-frame clones and lacks some. The DNA gave D and trimming, while V, J and clone size come from that table. The sample carries around 88,000 clones, 90% recorded once. The sequence came from a man aged 55-75 years with acute or convalescent COVID-19. V gene TRBV5-1 combines with J gene TRBJ2-3; 9 positions match TRBD2. The sample consisted of peripheral blood. Here the CDR3 DNA reads TGCGCCAGCAGTTCTCTAGCGGGATCCACAGATACGCAGTATTTT. It codes for CASSSLAGSTDTQYF.